Given below is one T cell receptor beta chain in context. The sample belongs to a study of T cell changes during pregnancy in multiple sclerosis. Germline loops: CDR1 GTSNPN, CDR2 SVGIG (reference sequence). This CDR3 comprises 14 residues. V was pared by 4 bases and J by 2 bases, with 5 bases of the junction left unmatched. Sequenced by immunoSEQ multiplex PCR; TCRdb stores in-frame clones only, minus some. The repertoire holds about 120,000 clones, 93% seen once, with 6% to 7% in the top ten. The rearrangement joins TRBV30 to TRBJ2-3; 8 bases map to TRBD2. This TCR came from a female donor with multiple sclerosis, enrolled in a pregnancy study. The input for sequencing was peripheral blood, taken before pregnancy. In DNA form, the CDR3 reads TGTGCCTGGACGACTAGCGCTATCACAGATACGCAGTATTTT. This translates into CAWTTSAITDTQYF.